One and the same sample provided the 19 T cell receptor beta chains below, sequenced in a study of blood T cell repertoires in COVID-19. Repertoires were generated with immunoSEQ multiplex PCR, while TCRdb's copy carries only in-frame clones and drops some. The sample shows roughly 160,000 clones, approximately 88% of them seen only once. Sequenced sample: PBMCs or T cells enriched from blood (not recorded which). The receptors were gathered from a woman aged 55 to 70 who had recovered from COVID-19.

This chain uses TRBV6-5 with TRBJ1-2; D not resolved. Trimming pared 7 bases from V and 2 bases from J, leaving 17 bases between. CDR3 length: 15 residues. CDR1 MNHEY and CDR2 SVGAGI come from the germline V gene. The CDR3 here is CASTIGGQLNYGYTF. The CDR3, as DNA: TGTGCCAGCACCATAGGCGGGCAGCTGAACTATGGCTACACCTTC.

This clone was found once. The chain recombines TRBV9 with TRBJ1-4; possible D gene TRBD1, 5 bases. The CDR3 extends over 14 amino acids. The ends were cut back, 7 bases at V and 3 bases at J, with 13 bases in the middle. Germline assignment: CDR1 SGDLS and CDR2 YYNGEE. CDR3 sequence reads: CASASDRSNEKLFF. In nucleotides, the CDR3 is TGTGCCAGCGCCTCCGACAGATCTAATGAAAAACTGTTTTTT.

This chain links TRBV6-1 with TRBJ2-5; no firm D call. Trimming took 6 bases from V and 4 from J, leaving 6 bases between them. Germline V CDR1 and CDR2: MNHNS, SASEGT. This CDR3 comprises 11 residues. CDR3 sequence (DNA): TGTGCCAGCAGACAGAGAGAGACCCAGTACTTC. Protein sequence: CASRQRETQYF.

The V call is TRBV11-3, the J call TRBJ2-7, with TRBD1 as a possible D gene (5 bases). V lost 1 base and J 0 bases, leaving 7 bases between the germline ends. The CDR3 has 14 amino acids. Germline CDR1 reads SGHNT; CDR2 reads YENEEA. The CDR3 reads CASSLGGPSYEQYF. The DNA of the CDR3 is TGTGCCAGCAGCTTAGGGGGCCCCTCCTACGAGCAGTACTTC.

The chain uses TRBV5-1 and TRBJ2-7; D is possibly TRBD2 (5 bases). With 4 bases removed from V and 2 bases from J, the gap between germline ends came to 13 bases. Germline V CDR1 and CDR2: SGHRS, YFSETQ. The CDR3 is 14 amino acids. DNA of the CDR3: TGCGCCAGCAGCCCCGGACTGTCCCCCTACGAGCAGTACTTC. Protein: CASSPGLSPYEQYF. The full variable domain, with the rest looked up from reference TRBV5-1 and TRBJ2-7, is KAGVTQTPRYLIKTRGQQVTLSCSPISGHRSVSWYQQTPGQGLQFLFEYFSETQRNKGNFPGRFSGRQFSNSRSEMNVSTLELGDSALYLCASSPGLSPYEQYFGPGTRLTVT.

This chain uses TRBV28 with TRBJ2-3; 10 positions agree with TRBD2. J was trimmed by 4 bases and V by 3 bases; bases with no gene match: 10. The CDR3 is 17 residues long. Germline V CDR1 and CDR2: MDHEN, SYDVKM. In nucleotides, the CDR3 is TGTGCCAGCAGTTTTGTAAGCGGGAGGGCCGAGGCAGATACGCAGTATTTT. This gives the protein CASSFVSGRAEADTQYF.

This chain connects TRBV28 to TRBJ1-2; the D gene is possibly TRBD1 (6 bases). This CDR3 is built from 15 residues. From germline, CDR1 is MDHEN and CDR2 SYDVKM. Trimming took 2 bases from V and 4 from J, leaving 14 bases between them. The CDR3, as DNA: TGTGCCAGCAGTTTACCGGCAGGGGTCGGCTATGGCTACACCTTC. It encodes CASSLPAGVGYGYTF.

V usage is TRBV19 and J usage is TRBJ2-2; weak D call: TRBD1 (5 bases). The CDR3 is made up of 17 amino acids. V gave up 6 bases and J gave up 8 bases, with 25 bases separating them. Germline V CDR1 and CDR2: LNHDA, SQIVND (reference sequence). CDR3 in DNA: TGTGCCAGTAGCGCCGCAGTCCAGGGAAGGTACGGTGGGGAGCTGTTTTTT. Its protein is CASSAAVQGRYGGELFF.

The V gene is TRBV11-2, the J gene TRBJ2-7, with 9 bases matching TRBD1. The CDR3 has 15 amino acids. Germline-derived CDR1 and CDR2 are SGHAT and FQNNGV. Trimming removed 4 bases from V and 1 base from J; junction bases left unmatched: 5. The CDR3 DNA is TGTGCCAGCAGCTCAGGGACAGGGATTTCCTACGAGCAGTACTTC. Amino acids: CASSSGTGISYEQYF.

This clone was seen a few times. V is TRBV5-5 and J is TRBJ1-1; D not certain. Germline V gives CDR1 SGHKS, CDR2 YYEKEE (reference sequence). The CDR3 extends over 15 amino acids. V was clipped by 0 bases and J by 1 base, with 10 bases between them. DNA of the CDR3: TGTGCCAGCAGCTTGGCCCTTGCAGGGAACACTGAAGCTTTCTTT. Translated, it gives CASSLALAGNTEAFF. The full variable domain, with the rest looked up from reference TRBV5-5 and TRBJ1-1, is DAGVTQSPTHLIKTRGQQVTLRCSPISGHKSVSWYQQVLGQGPQFIFQYYEKEERGRGNFPDRFSARQFPNYSSELNVNALLLGDSALYLCASSLALAGNTEAFFGQGTRLTVV.

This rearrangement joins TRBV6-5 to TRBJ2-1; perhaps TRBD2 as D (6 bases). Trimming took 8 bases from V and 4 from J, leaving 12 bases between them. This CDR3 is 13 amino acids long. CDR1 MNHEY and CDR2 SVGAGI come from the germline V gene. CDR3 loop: CASDVRGYNEQFF. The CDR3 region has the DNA TGTGCCAGCGACGTACGGGGGTACAATGAGCAGTTCTTC.

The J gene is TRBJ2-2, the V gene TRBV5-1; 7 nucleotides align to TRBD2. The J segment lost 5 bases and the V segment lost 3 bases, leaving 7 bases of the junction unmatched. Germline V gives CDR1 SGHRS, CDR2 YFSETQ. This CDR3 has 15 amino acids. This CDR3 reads CASSSMLADTGELFF. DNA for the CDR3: TGCGCCAGCAGCTCTATGCTAGCGGATACCGGGGAGCTGTTTTTT.

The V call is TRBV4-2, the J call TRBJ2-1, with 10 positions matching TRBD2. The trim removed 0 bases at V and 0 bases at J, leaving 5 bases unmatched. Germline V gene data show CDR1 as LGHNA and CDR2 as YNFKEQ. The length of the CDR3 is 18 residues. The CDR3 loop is CASSQDTLAGASYNEQFF. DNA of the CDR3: TGTGCCAGCAGCCAAGATACGCTAGCGGGGGCCTCCTACAATGAGCAGTTCTTC.

CDR3 in amino acids: CASRLLKQATYGYTF. The CDR3 DNA reads TGTGCCAGCAGGCTACTTAAACAGGCAACCTATGGCTACACCTTC. The chain links TRBV7-9 to TRBJ1-2, with TRBD1 as a possible D gene (5 bases). The ends were cut back, 6 bases at V and 4 bases at J, with 18 bases in the middle. The germline V gene has CDR1 SEHNR and CDR2 FQNEAQ (reference sequence). CDR3 size: 15 residues.

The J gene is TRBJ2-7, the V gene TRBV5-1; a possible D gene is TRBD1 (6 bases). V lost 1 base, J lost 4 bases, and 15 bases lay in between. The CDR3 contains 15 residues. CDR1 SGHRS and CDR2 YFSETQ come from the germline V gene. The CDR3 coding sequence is TGCGCCAGCAGCTTGAATGACCCAGGGACATACGAGCAGTACTTC. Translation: CASSLNDPGTYEQYF.

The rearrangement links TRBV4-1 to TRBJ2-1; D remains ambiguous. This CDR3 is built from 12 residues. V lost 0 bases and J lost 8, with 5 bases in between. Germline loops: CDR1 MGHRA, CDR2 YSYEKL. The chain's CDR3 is CASSQDHYEQFF. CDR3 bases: TGCGCCAGCAGCCAAGATCATTATGAGCAGTTCTTC.

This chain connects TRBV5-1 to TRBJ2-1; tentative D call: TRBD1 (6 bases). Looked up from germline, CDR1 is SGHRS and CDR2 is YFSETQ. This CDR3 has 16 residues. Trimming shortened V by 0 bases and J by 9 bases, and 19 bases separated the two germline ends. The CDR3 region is CASSLAARGGSAEQFF. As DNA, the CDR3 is TGCGCCAGCAGCTTGGCCGCCAGGGGTGGTTCGGCTGAGCAGTTCTTC.

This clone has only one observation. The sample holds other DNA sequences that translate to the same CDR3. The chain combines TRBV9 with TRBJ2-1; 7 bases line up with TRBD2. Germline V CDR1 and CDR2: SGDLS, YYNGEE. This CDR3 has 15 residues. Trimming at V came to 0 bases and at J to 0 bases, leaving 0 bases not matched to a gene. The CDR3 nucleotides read TGTGCCAGCAGCGTAGGCGGGGGCTCCTACAATGAGCAGTTCTTC. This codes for CASSVGGGSYNEQFF.

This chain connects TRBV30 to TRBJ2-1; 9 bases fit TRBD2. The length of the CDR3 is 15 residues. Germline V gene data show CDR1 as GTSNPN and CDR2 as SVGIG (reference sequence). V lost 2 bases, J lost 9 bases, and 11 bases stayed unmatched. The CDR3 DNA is TGTGCCTGGAGTTTTTTCGGCGGGGGGGCTGCTGAGCAGTTCTTC. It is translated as CAWSFFGGGAAEQFF.